This TCR beta chain came from a study of T cell changes during pregnancy in multiple sclerosis. Repertoires were generated with immunoSEQ multiplex PCR, while TCRdb's copy carries only in-frame clones and drops some. The data contain around 80,000 clones, around 90% of them seen just once; the ten biggest clones take up less than 3%. Germline CDR1 is LGHNA and CDR2 is YNFKEQ. This CDR3 region has 17 residues. The J segment lost 9 bases and the V segment lost 1 base, leaving 8 bases of the junction unmatched. The rearrangement uses TRBV4-2 and TRBJ2-1; 14 positions agree with TRBD2. This receptor was identified in a female donor with multiple sclerosis, enrolled in a pregnancy study. Sequenced here: peripheral blood, sampled before pregnancy. In DNA, the CDR3 is TGTGCCAGCAGCCAAGGTCCCGGGACTAGCGGGAGTCTTGAGCAGTTCTTC. This gives the protein CASSQGPGTSGSLEQFF.